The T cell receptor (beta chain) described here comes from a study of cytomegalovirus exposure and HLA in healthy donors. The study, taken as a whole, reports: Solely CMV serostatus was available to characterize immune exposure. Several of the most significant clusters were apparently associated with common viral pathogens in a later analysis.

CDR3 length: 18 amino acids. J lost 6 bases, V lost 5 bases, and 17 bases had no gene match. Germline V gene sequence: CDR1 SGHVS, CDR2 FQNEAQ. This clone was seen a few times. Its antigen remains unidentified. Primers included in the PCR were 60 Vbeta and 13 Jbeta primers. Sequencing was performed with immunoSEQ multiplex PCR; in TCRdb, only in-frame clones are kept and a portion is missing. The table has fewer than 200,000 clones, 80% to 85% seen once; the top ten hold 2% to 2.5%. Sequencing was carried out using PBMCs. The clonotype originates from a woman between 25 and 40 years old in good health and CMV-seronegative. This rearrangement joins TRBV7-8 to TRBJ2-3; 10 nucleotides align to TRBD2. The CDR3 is CASSLPLGLAGEADTQYF. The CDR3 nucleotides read TGTGCCAGCAGCCTACCCCTCGGGCTAGCGGGGGAGGCTGATACGCAGTATTTT. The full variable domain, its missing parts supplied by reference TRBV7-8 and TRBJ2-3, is GAGVSQSPRYKVAKRGQDVALRCDPISGHVSLFWYQQALGQGPEFLTYFQNEAQLDKSGLPSDRFFAERPEGSVSTLKIQRTQQEDSAVYLCASSLPLGLAGEADTQYFGPGTRLTVL.